A single sample is the source of the 7 T cell receptor beta chains below, sequenced in a study of blood T cell repertoires in COVID-19. Only in-frame clones appear in the TCRdb table, and some are missing; sequencing was by immunoSEQ multiplex PCR. The profile shows around 61,000 clones, about nine tenths of them singletons. The source material was peripheral blood. These receptors all come from a man aged 45-65 years with active COVID-19.

In DNA, the CDR3 is TGTGCCAGCAGTGACGGGGGGACCGACTATGGCTACACCTTC. This sequence encodes CASSDGGTDYGYTF. The chain couples TRBV25-1 to TRBJ1-2; D might be TRBD1 (5 bases). CDR1 and CDR2 from the germline V gene are MGHDK and SYGVNS. The CDR3 consists of 14 residues. V was clipped by 3 bases and J by 3 bases, with 11 bases between them.

The rearrangement links TRBV6-5 to TRBJ2-7; D is unresolved. The CDR3 is made up of 13 amino acids. CDR1 is MNHEY, CDR2 SVGAGI, per germline. V gave up 7 bases and J gave up 3 bases, with 13 bases separating them. DNA of the CDR3: TGTGCCAGCAACCCTGCGGCCGACTACGAGCAGTACTTC. Residues: CASNPAADYEQYF.

The chain carries TRBV6-6 and TRBJ2-1; 8 nucleotides line up with TRBD2. The V gene's germline CDR1 is MNHNY and CDR2 SVGAGI (reference sequence). The CDR3 spans 16 residues. Trimming took 6 bases from V and 0 from J; bases not matched to a gene: 7. Here the CDR3 reads CASRQTSGASYNEQFF. CDR3 nucleotides: TGTGCCAGCAGGCAAACTAGCGGCGCCTCCTACAATGAGCAGTTCTTC.

V and J are TRBV28 and TRBJ1-2; D is possibly TRBD1 (5 bases). Per the germline V gene, CDR1 is MDHEN and CDR2 is SYDVKM. V was clipped by 7 bases and J by 8 bases, with 17 bases between them. The CDR3 extends over 13 amino acids. The CDR3 protein is CASTPRRGNGYTF. Here the CDR3 DNA reads TGTGCCAGCACCCCGAGGCGGGGGAACGGCTACACCTTC.

J is TRBJ2-7 and V is TRBV6-5, with a tentative D call TRBD1 (6 bases). The CDR3 runs to 15 residues. The V gene's germline CDR1 is MNHEY and CDR2 SVGAGI. Trimming removed 6 bases from V and 0 bases from J, with 15 bases in between. The CDR3 reads CASRDDRTGSYEQYF. In nucleotides, the CDR3 is TGTGCCAGCAGAGACGACAGGACGGGCTCCTACGAGCAGTACTTC.

J is TRBJ2-7 and V is TRBV9, with TRBD1 matching over 9 bases. The CDR3 runs 14 residues. Germline V gene sequence: CDR1 SGDLS, CDR2 YYNGEE. The trim removed 3 bases at V and 3 bases at J, leaving 4 bases unmatched. DNA for the CDR3: TGTGCCAGCAGCGGGACAGGGGAAGGCTACGAGCAGTACTTC. This gives the protein CASSGTGEGYEQYF.

The chain links TRBV7-3 to TRBJ1-1; perhaps TRBD1 as D (5 bases). Germline V gene sequence: CDR1 SGHTA, CDR2 FQGTGA. V was clipped by 1 base and J by 3 bases, with 9 bases between them. The CDR3 is 14 amino acids. This chain's CDR3 is CASSLNWGDTEAFF. The CDR3 DNA sequence: TGTGCCAGCAGCTTAAACTGGGGGGACACTGAAGCTTTCTTT.